The 11 T cell receptor beta chains below all came from one sample that was sequenced in a study of blood T cell repertoires in COVID-19. Clones were sequenced by immunoSEQ multiplex PCR, and TCRdb holds only the in-frame ones, with some missing. The table shows a few hundred thousand clones, with approximately 88% occurring only once. The specimen sequenced was peripheral blood. The source is a woman aged 25 to 45 with COVID-19, enrolled during active disease.

The chain links TRBV3-1 (or the pseudogene TRBV3-2) to TRBJ1-5; tentatively, D is TRBD1 (5 bases). Germline CDR1 reads LGHDT; CDR2 reads YNNKEL (reference sequence). Deletions cut 4 bases from V and 2 bases from J, with 9 bases between. The CDR3 is made up of 14 amino acids. CDR3 in DNA: TGTGCCAGCAGCCCTCAGGGCGGCAATCAGCCCCAGCATTTT. The encoded protein is CASSPQGGNQPQHF.

In this sample, this clone turned up once. As DNA, the CDR3 is TGTGCCAGCAGCCTCCTAACTCCCGGGGGGCAGTTCTTC. Protein product: CASSLLTPGGQFF. The chain couples TRBV7-9 to TRBJ2-1; D might be TRBD2 (6 bases). V gave up 5 bases and J gave up 12 bases, with 17 bases separating them. The germline CDR1 and CDR2 sequences are SEHNR and FQNEAQ (reference sequence). The length of the CDR3 is 13 residues.

CDR3 sequence reads: CASSRQHTGELFF. DNA for the CDR3: TGTGCCAGCTCCAGACAACACACCGGGGAGCTGTTTTTT. This sequence joins TRBV2 and TRBJ2-2; D unclear. With 8 bases removed from V and 3 bases from J, the gap between germline ends came to 10 bases. Germline lookup yields CDR1 SNHLY and CDR2 FYNNEI. This CDR3 contains 13 residues.

Here the CDR3 reads CSVRRGERGEQFF. In DNA, the CDR3 is TGCAGCGTTCGGCGTGGTGAGAGAGGTGAGCAGTTCTTC. The V gene is TRBV29-1, the J gene TRBJ2-1; D gene uncertain. Trimming left V 5 bases short and J 9 bases short, with 17 bases between. The CDR3 runs to 13 residues. Germline V lookup: CDR1 SQVTM, CDR2 ANQGSEA.

The rearrangement joins TRBV28 to TRBJ1-1; no clear D. The V end was cut by 11 bases, the J end by 3 bases, with 13 bases between. The CDR3 covers 12 residues. The germline V gene encodes CDR1 MDHEN and CDR2 SYDVKM. CDR3 sequence: CAGNKGDTEAFF. The CDR3 DNA is TGTGCCGGAAACAAGGGAGACACTGAAGCTTTCTTT.

Only a few counts were recorded for this clone. The rearrangement uses TRBV12-3 or TRBV12-4 and TRBJ2-5, with D perhaps TRBD1 (6 bases). Trimming stripped 3 bases from V and 5 bases from J, with 10 bases between. The CDR3 consists of 13 residues. The CDR3 reads CASSFQGSETQYF. The CDR3 DNA sequence: TGTGCCAGCAGTTTCCAGGGGTCCGAGACCCAGTACTTC.

In its sample, this clone was seen once. The chain uses TRBV27 and TRBJ1-5; D is uncertain. V lost 8 bases and J lost 2, with 16 bases in between. The CDR3 length is 15 residues. Germline CDR1 reads MNHEY; CDR2 reads SMNVEV (reference sequence). CDR3 sequence (DNA): TGTGCCAGCGGCTCCTACCTCGAGGGCAATCAGCCCCAGCATTTT. Amino acid sequence: CASGSYLEGNQPQHF.

The gene calls are TRBV7-2 and TRBJ1-2; 7 bases line up with TRBD1. CDR3 length: 13 residues. V shed 8 bases and J 6 bases; nucleotides not matched to a gene: 9. The germline CDR1 and CDR2 sequences are SGHTA and FQGNSA. This CDR3 is CASGLRQGNGYTF. In DNA form, the CDR3 reads TGTGCCAGCGGACTCAGACAGGGCAATGGCTACACCTTC. Using reference TRBV7-2 and TRBJ1-2 for the parts outside the CDR3, the full variable domain is GAGVSQSPSNKVTEKGKDVELRCDPISGHTALYWYRQSLGQGLEFLIYFQGNSAPDKSGLPSDRFSAERTGGSVSTLTIQRTQQEDSAVYLCASGLRQGNGYTFGSGTRLTVV.

The gene calls are TRBV24-1 and TRBJ2-3; 8 bases fit TRBD1. CDR3 length: 15 amino acids. V shed 0 bases, J shed 6 bases, and the junction held 4 bases outside the gene matches. Germline CDR1 is KGHDR and CDR2 is SFDVKD. The CDR3 sequence is CATSDLTGGTDTQYF. The CDR3 bases are TGTGCCACCAGTGATTTGACAGGGGGAACGGATACGCAGTATTTT.

The chain uses TRBV19 and TRBJ2-7; 14 bases align to TRBD2. Germline V lookup: CDR1 LNHDA, CDR2 SQIVND (reference sequence). CDR3 length: 18 residues. V lost 4 bases, J lost 3 bases, and 11 bases stayed unmatched. For the CDR3, the DNA is TGTGCCAGTAGTACCCCGACTAGCGGGAGGGCTACTCTCTACGAGCAGTACGTC. This gives the protein CASSTPTSGRATLYEQYV.

The chain has TRBV7-9 and TRBJ2-2, with 7 bases that match TRBD1. V shed 3 bases and J 3 bases; nucleotides not matched to a gene: 4. The CDR3 length is 15 residues. CDR1 is SEHNR, CDR2 FQNEAQ, per germline (reference sequence). The CDR3 nucleotides are TGTGCCAGCAGCTTGGCCGGGACAGACACCGGGGAGCTGTTTTTT. It specifies CASSLAGTDTGELFF.